This is a list of T cell receptor beta chains from one sample in a study of T cells in Graves' hyperthyroidism and ophthalmopathy. MiXCR, applied by TCRdb to the multiplex PCR reads, yields one record per CDR3 protein. The repertoire holds 150,000 or so distinct CDR3 sequences, with approximately 20% as singletons. Source material: blood. These receptors were taken from a woman aged 50 to 65 with Graves' hyperthyroidism that later progressed to Graves' ophthalmopathy. Each CDR3 is given with its conserved first and last residue. D genes are given only for firm matches. Clone size is given for some rows only: seen once, a few or many times, or a class if the clone is expanded.

J gene,V gene,D gene,CDR3 length,clone size,CDR3 DNA,CDR3 protein
TRBJ1-2,TRBV5-1,NA,15,NA,TGCGCCAGCAGCTCACAGGGCTTTGCTGACTATGGCTACACCTTC,CASSSQGFADYGYTF
TRBJ1-1,TRBV2,NA,15,few,TGTGCCAGCAGGAGGGGGGGGCCGTTGAACACTGAAGCTTTCTTT,CASRRGGPLNTEAFF
TRBJ2-3,TRBV27,TRBD1,14,many,TGTGCCAGCAGAGAGGGGGCCCCTACAGATACGCAGTATTTT,CASREGAPTDTQYF
TRBJ1-5,TRBV20-1,NA,14,many,TGCAGTGCTTCACCAGCTCTTAACAATCAGCCCCAGCATTTT,CSASPALNNQPQHF
TRBJ2-3,TRBV20-1,TRBD2,16,NA,TGCAGTGCAACCTCGTCGGCTAGCGGGATTTTAGATACGCAGTATTTT,CSATSSASGILDTQYF
TRBJ2-2,TRBV3-1,NA,14,NA,TGTGCCAGCAGCCCAGACAGAAACACCGGGGAGCTGTTTTTT,CASSPDRNTGELFF
TRBJ1-4,TRBV3-1,TRBD1,14,many,TGTGCCAGCAGACGGACAGGGGGAGGTGAAAAACTGTTTTTT,CASRRTGGGEKLFF
TRBJ2-1,TRBV10-1,NA,14,few,TGCGCCAGCAGTGAGTACGCTCTCTACAATGAGCAGTTCTTC,CASSEYALYNEQFF
TRBJ1-4,TRBV2,NA,15,many,TGTGCCAGCAGTCAGGACGGCCTCATGAATGAAAAACTGTTTTTT,CASSQDGLMNEKLFF
TRBJ2-1,TRBV24-1,TRBD2,16,many,TGTGCCACCAGTGATCCCCAAGCGGGGACCTACAATGAGCAGTTCTTC,CATSDPQAGTYNEQFF
TRBJ2-3,TRBV7-3,TRBD2,15,many,TGTGCCAGCAGCAGTGACGGGAGGGCTTCAGATACGCAGTATTTT,CASSSDGRASDTQYF
TRBJ1-1,TRBV5-1,NA,15,NA,TGCGCCAGCAGCTTGGCCTTGGGGGTGAACACTGAAGCTTTCTTT,CASSLALGVNTEAFF
TRBJ1-2,TRBV10-3,NA,13,NA,TGTGCCATCAGTGAGTCGGGGGGTCTAAGCTACACCTTC,CAISESGGLSYTF
TRBJ2-3,TRBV3-1,NA,16,many,TGTGCCAGCAGCCCTCGGGCGGGTAAAGGGACAGATACGCAGTATTTT,CASSPRAGKGTDTQYF
TRBJ2-5,TRBV5-1,NA,14,many,TGCGCCAGCAGCCGAATCCCACAGGGAGAGACCCAGTACTTC,CASSRIPQGETQYF
TRBJ2-3,TRBV10-3,TRBD2,14,NA,TGTGCCGCTGGGACTAGCGGGAGCACAGATACGCAGTATTTT,CAAGTSGSTDTQYF
TRBJ1-2,TRBV5-4,NA,14,many,TGTGCCAGCAGCTTGCGGTCAGGGAGGTTTGGCTACACCTTC,CASSLRSGRFGYTF
TRBJ2-7,TRBV28,TRBD1,13,many,TGTGCCAGCAGTGGGGGACAGTCATACGAGCAGTACTTC,CASSGGQSYEQYF
TRBJ1-5,TRBV28,TRBD1,14,NA,TGTGCCAGCAGTGGAGACAGGGGAAATCAGCCCCAGCATTTT,CASSGDRGNQPQHF
TRBJ1-4,TRBV7-9,TRBD1,16,NA,TGTGCCAGCAGGGAACACTCGACAGGGACTAATGAAAAACTGTTTTTT,CASREHSTGTNEKLFF
TRBJ2-5,TRBV20-1,TRBD2,14,many,TGCAGTGCCCGTAGGGAGGGGCCTCGGGAGACCCAGTACTTC,CSARREGPRETQYF
TRBJ1-2,TRBV12-3/TRBV12-4,NA,14,many,TGTGCCAGCAGTTTCGACAGAAGTAACTATGGCTACACCTTC,CASSFDRSNYGYTF
TRBJ2-5,TRBV3-1,NA,14,many,TGTGCCAGCAGCCCGACAGCCTCCCAAGAGACCCAGTACTTC,CASSPTASQETQYF
TRBJ1-2,TRBV12-3/TRBV12-4,TRBD1,16,NA,TGTGCCAGCAGTTTAACAGTCAGGGGGCGATTTTATGGCTACACCTTC,CASSLTVRGRFYGYTF
TRBJ2-7,TRBV27,TRBD1,15,NA,TGTGCCAGCAGTTTTACGACAGGGGGCGTGTACGAGCAGTACTTC,CASSFTTGGVYEQYF
TRBJ2-1,TRBV24-1,TRBD2,15,NA,TGTGCCACCGGTGGAGGCGGGAGGGCCGGGAATGAGCAGTTCTTC,CATGGGGRAGNEQFF
TRBJ2-7,TRBV5-1,TRBD1,13,NA,TGCGCCAGCAGCTGGCAGGGGGCTTACGAGCAGTACTTC,CASSWQGAYEQYF
TRBJ2-1,TRBV20-1,TRBD1,15,NA,TGCAGTGCTAGAGCCGGACAGGGCACCTACAATGAGCAGTTCTTC,CSARAGQGTYNEQFF
TRBJ2-7,TRBV4-2,NA,15,few,TGTGCCAGCAGCCAAGAGGCGGGATGGTCCTACGAGCAGTACTTC,CASSQEAGWSYEQYF
TRBJ2-5,TRBV13,TRBD1,15,many,TGTGCCAGCAGCAGGCGGAACAGGGGGCGAGAGACCCAGTACTTC,CASSRRNRGRETQYF
TRBJ2-5,TRBV10-3,NA,14,many,TGTGCCATCAGCGCACTAGGAGGCGGAGAGACCCAGTACTTC,CAISALGGGETQYF
TRBJ2-3,TRBV20-1,NA,13,NA,TGCAGTGGCCCGGAGGGGCACACAGATACGCAGTATTTT,CSGPEGHTDTQYF
TRBJ2-4,TRBV5-1,NA,15,NA,TGCGCCGGCAGCTTGGACAGTAGGGCCAAAAACATTCAGTACTTC,CAGSLDSRAKNIQYF
TRBJ2-1,TRBV5-4,NA,13,few,TGTGCCAGCAGCACCACAGGTTACGATGAGCAGTTCTTC,CASSTTGYDEQFF
TRBJ2-1,TRBV11-2,TRBD2,19,NA,TGTGCCAGCAGCTTAGACGAGACTAGCGGGAGGTACTCCTACAATGAGCAGTTCTTC,CASSLDETSGRYSYNEQFF
TRBJ1-5,TRBV20-1,NA,13,NA,TGCAGTGTGGAAGGGAAGCTCAATCAGCCCCAGCATTTT,CSVEGKLNQPQHF
TRBJ2-7,TRBV9,NA,14,NA,TGTGCCAGCAGCCCTAGTCCAGGGGGGTACGAGCAGTACTTC,CASSPSPGGYEQYF
TRBJ2-1,TRBV7-8,TRBD2,16,many,TGTGCCAGCAGCTTAGTCGCGGGAGCATTCTACAATGAGCAGTTCTTC,CASSLVAGAFYNEQFF
TRBJ2-1,TRBV10-3,TRBD2,14,NA,TGTGCCATCGGGCTAGCGGGGGCCCTCAATGAGCAGTTCTTC,CAIGLAGALNEQFF
TRBJ2-2,TRBV28,TRBD2,15,NA,TGTGCCAGCAGTTTATTGAGGGGAGGGCCCGGGGAGCTGTTTTTT,CASSLLRGGPGELFF
TRBJ2-7,TRBV28,TRBD2,14,few,TGTGCCAGCAGTGAGACTAGCGGGAGGAGGGAGCAGTACTTC,CASSETSGRREQYF
TRBJ1-1,TRBV5-1,NA,16,many,TGCGCCAGCAGCTATGGGGACGGGGGGTTGAACACTGAAGCTTTCTTT,CASSYGDGGLNTEAFF
TRBJ1-4,TRBV10-3,NA,13,NA,TGTGCCATCAGTGAACAGAGTAATGAAAAACTGTTTTTT,CAISEQSNEKLFF
TRBJ1-6,TRBV20-1,NA,19,NA,TGCAGTGCTAGATGGGTTGGAGGGGACCGCCCCAACTTCAATTCACCCCTCCACTTT,CSARWVGGDRPNFNSPLHF
TRBJ2-3,TRBV12-3/TRBV12-4,NA,15,few,TGTGCCAGCAGCGCTCGGACTCGGGGTGGCGCTACGCAGTATTTT,CASSARTRGGATQYF
TRBJ2-3,TRBV28,NA,15,few,TGTGCCAGCAGCCTGGGGTCAGGCTATGGAGATACGCAGTATTTT,CASSLGSGYGDTQYF
TRBJ2-1,TRBV7-3,NA,13,many,TGTGCCAGCAGCTTAATACAAGGCAATGAGCAGTTCTTC,CASSLIQGNEQFF
TRBJ2-3,TRBV29-1,NA,16,many,TGCAGCGTTGAGCTTATCGTTCTAGTGGCCACAGATACGCAGTATTTT,CSVELIVLVATDTQYF
TRBJ2-3,TRBV28,NA,14,many,TGTGCCAGCAGTTTATCACAGGGAGCAGATACGCAGTATTTT,CASSLSQGADTQYF
TRBJ1-1,TRBV27,NA,15,many,TGTGCCAGCAGACCCCTAGGGGCCGGGAACACTGAAGCTTTCTTT,CASRPLGAGNTEAFF
TRBJ2-4,TRBV7-9,NA,15,few,TGTGCCAGCAGCTCCGATGGCGGAGCCAAAAACATTCAGTACTTC,CASSSDGGAKNIQYF
TRBJ2-5,TRBV20-1,TRBD2,13,many,TGCAGTGCTAGGAGGGTAGCGGGAGAGACCCAGTACTTC,CSARRVAGETQYF
TRBJ2-1,TRBV20-1,NA,15,many,TGCAGTGCCGATGATCCTAGTGCCCGTGGGCATGAGCAGTTCTTC,CSADDPSARGHEQFF
TRBJ2-5,TRBV20-1,NA,13,many,TGCAGTGCTAAGAGGGGAGCGGGAGAGACCCAGTACTTC,CSAKRGAGETQYF
TRBJ1-3,TRBV9,NA,14,few,TGTGCCAGCAGCGTAGAAGGGTCTGGAAACACCATATATTTT,CASSVEGSGNTIYF